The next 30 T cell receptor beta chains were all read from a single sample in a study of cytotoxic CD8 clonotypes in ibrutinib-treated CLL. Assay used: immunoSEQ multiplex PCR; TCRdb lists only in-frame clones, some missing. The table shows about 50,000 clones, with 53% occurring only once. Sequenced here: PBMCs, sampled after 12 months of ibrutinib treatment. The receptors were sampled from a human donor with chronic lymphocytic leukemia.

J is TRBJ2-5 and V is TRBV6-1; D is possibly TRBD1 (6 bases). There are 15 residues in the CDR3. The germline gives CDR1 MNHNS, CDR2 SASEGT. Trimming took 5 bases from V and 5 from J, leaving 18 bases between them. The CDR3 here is CASSPGTPFDETQYF. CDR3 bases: TGTGCCAGCAGTCCCGGGACACCATTCGATGAGACCCAGTACTTC.

The CDR3 sequence: CASSLEGIGQFF. Here the CDR3 DNA reads TGTGCCAGCAGCTTAGAAGGTATAGGGCAGTTCTTC. The rearrangement joins TRBV7-2 to TRBJ2-1; D unresolved. The ends were cut back, 1 base at V and 12 bases at J, with 10 bases in the middle. Germline loops: CDR1 SGHTA, CDR2 FQGNSA. This CDR3 is built from 12 residues.

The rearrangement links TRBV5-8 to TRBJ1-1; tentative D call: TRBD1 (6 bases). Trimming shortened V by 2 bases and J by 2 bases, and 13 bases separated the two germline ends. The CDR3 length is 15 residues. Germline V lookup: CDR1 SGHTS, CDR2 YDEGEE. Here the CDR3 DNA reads TGTGCCAGCAGCTTTTCAGGGGTTTCTAACACTGAAGCTTTCTTT. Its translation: CASSFSGVSNTEAFF. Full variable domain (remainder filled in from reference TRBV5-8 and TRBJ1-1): EAGVTQSPTHLIKTRGQQATLRCSPISGHTSVYWYQQALGLGLQFLLWYDEGEERNRGNFPPRFSGRQFPNYSSELNVNALELEDSALYLCASSFSGVSNTEAFFGQGTRLTVV.

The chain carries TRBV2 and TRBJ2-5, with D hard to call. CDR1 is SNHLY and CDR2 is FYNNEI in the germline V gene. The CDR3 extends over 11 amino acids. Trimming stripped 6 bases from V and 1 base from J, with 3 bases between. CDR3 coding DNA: TGTGCCAGCAGAACCCAAGAGACCCAGTACTTC. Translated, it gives CASRTQETQYF.

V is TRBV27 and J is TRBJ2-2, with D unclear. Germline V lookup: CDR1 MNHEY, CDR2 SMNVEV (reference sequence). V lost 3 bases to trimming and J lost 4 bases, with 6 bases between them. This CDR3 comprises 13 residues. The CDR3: CASSFLFTGELFF. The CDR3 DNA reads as TGTGCCAGCAGTTTCCTCTTCACCGGGGAGCTGTTTTTT.

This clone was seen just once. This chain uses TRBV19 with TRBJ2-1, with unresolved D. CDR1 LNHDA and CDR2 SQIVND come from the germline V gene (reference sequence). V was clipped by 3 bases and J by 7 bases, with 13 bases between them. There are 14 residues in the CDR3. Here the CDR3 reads CASSMVGYPNEQFF. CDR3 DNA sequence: TGTGCCAGTAGTATGGTCGGCTACCCTAATGAGCAGTTCTTC.

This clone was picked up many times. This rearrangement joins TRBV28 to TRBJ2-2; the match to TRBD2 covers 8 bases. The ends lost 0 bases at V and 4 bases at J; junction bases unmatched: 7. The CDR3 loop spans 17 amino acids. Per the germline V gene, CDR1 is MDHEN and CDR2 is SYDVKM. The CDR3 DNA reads TGTGCCAGCAGTTTATGGGACAGCGGGGGAGGCACCGGGGAGCTGTTTTTT. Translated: CASSLWDSGGGTGELFF.

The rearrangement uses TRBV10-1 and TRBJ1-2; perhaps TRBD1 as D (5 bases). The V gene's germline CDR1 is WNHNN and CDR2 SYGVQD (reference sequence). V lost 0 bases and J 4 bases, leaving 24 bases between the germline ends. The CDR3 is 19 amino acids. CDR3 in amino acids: CASSESNRILYLLGYGYTF. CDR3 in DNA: TGCGCCAGCAGTGAGTCGAACAGGATCCTATATCTACTAGGCTATGGCTACACCTTC.

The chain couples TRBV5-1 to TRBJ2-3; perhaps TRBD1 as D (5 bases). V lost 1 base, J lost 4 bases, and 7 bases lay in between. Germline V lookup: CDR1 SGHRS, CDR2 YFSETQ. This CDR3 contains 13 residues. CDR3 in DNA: TGCGCCAGCAGCTTGTCAGGGCCAGATACGCAGTATTTT. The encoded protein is CASSLSGPDTQYF.

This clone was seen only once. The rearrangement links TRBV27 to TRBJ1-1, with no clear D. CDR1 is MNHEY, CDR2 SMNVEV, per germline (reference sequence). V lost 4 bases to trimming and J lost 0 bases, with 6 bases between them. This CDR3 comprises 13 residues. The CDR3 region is CASSYILNTEAFF. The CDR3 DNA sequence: TGTGCCAGCAGTTACATACTGAACACTGAAGCTTTCTTT.

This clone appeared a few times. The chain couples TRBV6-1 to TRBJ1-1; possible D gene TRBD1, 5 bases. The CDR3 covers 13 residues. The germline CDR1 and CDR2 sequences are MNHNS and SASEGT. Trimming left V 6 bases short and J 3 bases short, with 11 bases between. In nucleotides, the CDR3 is TGTGCCAGCAGCCTAACAGGAGACACTGAAGCTTTCTTT. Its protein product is CASSLTGDTEAFF.

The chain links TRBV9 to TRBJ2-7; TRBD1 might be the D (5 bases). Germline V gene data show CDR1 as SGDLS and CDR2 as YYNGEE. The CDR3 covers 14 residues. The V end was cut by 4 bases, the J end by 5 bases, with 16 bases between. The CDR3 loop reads CASSQGANSHEQYF. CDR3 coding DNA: TGTGCCAGCAGCCAGGGCGCTAATTCTCACGAGCAGTACTTC.

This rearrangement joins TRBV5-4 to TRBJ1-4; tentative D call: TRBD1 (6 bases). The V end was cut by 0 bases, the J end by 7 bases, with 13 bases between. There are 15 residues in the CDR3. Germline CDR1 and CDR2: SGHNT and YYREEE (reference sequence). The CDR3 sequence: CASSLAQGQSEKLFF. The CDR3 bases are TGTGCCAGCAGCTTGGCCCAGGGGCAGTCTGAAAAACTGTTTTTT.

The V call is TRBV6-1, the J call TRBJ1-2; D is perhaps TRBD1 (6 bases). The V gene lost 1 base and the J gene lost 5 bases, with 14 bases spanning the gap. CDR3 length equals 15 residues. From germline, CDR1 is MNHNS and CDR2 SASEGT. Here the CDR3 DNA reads TGTGCCAGCAGTGAAGGAATAACAGGGTTTTATGGCTACACCTTC. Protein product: CASSEGITGFYGYTF.

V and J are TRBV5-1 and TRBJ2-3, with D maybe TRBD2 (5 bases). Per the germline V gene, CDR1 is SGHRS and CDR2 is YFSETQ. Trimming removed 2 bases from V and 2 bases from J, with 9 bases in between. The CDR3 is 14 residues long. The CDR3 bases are TGCGCCAGCAGCTTTGGTAGCGTCACAGATACGCAGTATTTT. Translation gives CASSFGSVTDTQYF. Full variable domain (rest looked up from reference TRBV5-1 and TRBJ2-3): KAGVTQTPRYLIKTRGQQVTLSCSPISGHRSVSWYQQTPGQGLQFLFEYFSETQRNKGNFPGRFSGRQFSNSRSEMNVSTLELGDSALYLCASSFGSVTDTQYFGPGTRLTVL.

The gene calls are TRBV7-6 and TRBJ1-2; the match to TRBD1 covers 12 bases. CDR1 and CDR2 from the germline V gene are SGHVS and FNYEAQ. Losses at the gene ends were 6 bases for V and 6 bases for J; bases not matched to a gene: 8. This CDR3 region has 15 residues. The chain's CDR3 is CASRKGTGGADGYTF. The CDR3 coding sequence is TGTGCCAGCAGGAAAGGGACAGGGGGCGCCGATGGCTACACCTTC.

The CDR3 reads CASSGLGQDVPGYTF. Written as DNA, the CDR3 is TGTGCCAGCAGCGGACTAGGACAGGACGTTCCTGGCTACACCTTC. This chain joins TRBV5-4 and TRBJ1-2, with TRBD1 matching over 7 bases. V shed 4 bases and J 7 bases; nucleotides not matched to a gene: 13. The CDR3 is 15 amino acids. CDR1 and CDR2 (germline): SGHNT, YYREEE (reference sequence).

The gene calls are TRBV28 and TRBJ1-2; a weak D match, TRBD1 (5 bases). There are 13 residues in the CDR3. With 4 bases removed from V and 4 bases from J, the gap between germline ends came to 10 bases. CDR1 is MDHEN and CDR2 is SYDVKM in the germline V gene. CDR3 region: CASSSPGSYGYTF. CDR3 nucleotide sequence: TGTGCCAGCAGTTCCCCAGGGTCCTATGGCTACACCTTC.

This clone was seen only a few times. The CDR3 reads CASSQLNTEAFF. The DNA for the CDR3 is TGTGCCAGCAGCCAGCTCAACACTGAAGCTTTCTTT. The chain combines TRBV11-2 with TRBJ1-1; D uncertain. This CDR3 is 12 amino acids long. The ends were cut back, 5 bases at V and 2 bases at J, with 6 bases in the middle. Looked up from germline, CDR1 is SGHAT and CDR2 is FQNNGV.

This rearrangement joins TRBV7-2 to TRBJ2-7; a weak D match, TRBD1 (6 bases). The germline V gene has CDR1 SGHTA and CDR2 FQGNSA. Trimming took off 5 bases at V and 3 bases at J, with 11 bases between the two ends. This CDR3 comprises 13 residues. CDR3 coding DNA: TGTGCCAGCAGCCCCCGGACAGTCTACGAGCAGTACTTC. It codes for CASSPRTVYEQYF.

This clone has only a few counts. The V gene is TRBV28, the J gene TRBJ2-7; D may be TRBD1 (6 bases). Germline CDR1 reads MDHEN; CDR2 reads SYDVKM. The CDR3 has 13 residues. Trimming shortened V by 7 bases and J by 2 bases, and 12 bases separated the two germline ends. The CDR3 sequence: CASKGVGAYEQYF. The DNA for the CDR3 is TGTGCCAGCAAGGGGGTCGGGGCCTACGAGCAGTACTTC.

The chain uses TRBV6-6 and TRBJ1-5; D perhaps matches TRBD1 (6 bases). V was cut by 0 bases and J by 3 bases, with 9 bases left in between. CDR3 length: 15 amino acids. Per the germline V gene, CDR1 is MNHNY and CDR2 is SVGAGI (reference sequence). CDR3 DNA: TGTGCCAGCAGTTACTCCCAGGGGTACAATCAGCCCCAGCATTTT. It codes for CASSYSQGYNQPQHF.

The CDR3 region is CASKTGGEPDYGYTF. For the CDR3, the DNA is TGTGCCAGCAAGACAGGGGGGGAACCCGACTATGGCTACACCTTC. The chain carries TRBV28 and TRBJ1-2, with 9 bases identical to TRBD1. V lost 7 bases to trimming and J lost 3 bases; unmatched junction nucleotides: 9. This CDR3 has 15 amino acids. The germline V gene encodes CDR1 MDHEN and CDR2 SYDVKM.

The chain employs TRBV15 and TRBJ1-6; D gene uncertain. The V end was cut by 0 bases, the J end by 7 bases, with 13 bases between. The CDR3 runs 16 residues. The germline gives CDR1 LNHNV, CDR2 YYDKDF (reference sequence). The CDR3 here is CATSRDLNRENSPLHF. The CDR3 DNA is TGTGCCACCAGCAGAGATCTCAACCGGGAGAATTCACCCCTCCACTTT.

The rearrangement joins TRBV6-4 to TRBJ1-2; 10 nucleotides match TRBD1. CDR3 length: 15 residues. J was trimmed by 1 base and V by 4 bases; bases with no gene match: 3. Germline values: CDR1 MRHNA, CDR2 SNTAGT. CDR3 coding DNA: TGTGCCAGCAGTGTCGGACAGGGGGGTAACTATGGCTACACCTTC. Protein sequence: CASSVGQGGNYGYTF.

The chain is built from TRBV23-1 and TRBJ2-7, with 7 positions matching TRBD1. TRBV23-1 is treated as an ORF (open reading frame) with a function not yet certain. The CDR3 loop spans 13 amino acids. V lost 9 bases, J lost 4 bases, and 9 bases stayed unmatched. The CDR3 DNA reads TGCGCCAGTAACCCCAGGGGGTCTTACGAGCAGTACTTC. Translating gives CASNPRGSYEQYF.

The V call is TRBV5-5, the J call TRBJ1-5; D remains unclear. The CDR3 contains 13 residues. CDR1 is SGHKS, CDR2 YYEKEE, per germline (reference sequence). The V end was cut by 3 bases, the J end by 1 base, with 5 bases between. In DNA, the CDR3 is TGTGCCAGCAGCTACAACAGCAATCAGCCCCAGCATTTT. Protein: CASSYNSNQPQHF.

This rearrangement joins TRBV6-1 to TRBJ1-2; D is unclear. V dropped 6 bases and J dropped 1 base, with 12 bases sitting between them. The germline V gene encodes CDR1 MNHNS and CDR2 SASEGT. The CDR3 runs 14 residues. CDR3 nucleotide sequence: TGTGCCAGCAGAGCGACTGACCGTAACTATGGCTACACCTTC. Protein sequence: CASRATDRNYGYTF.

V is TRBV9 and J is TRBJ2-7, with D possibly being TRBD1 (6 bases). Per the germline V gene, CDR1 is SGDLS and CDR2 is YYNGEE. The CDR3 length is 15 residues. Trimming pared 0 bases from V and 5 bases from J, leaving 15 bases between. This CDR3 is CASSVEGGRGHEQYF. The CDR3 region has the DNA TGTGCCAGCAGCGTAGAAGGGGGAAGGGGCCACGAGCAGTACTTC.

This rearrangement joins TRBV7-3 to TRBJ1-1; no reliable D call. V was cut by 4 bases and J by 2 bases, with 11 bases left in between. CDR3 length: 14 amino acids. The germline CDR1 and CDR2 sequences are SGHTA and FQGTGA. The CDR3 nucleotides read TGTGCCAGCAGCTCCGGGCCAACCAACACTGAAGCTTTCTTT. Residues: CASSSGPTNTEAFF.